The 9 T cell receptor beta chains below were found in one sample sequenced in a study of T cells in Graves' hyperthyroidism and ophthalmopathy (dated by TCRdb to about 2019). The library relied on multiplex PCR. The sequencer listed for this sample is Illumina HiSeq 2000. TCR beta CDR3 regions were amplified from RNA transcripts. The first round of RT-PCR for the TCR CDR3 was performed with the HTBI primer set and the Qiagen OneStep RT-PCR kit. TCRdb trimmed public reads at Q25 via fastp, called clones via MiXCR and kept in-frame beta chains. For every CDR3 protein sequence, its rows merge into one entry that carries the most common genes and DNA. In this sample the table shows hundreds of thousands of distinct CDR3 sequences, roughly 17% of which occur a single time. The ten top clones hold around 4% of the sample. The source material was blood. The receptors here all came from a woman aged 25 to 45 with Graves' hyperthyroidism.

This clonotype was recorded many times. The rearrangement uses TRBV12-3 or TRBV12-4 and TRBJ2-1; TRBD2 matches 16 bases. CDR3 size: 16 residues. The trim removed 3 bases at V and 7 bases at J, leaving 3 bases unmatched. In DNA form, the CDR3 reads TGTGCCAGCAGTTTTGGGACTAGCGGGAGGGCGAATGAGCAGTTCTTC. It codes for CASSFGTSGRANEQFF.

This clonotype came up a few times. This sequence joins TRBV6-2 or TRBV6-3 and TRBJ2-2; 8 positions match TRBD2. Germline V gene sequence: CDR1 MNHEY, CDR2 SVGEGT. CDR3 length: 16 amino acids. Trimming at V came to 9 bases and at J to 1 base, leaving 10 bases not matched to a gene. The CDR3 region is CASMLYSGVNTGELFF. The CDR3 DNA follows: TGTGCCAGTATGCTATATAGCGGGGTGAACACCGGGGAGCTGTTTTTT.

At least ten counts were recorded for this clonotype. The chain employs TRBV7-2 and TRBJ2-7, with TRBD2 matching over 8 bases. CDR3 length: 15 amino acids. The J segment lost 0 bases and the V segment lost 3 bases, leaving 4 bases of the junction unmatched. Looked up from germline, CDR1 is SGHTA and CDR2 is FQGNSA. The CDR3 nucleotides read TGTGCCAGCAGCTTTACCGGGACTAGCTCCTACGAGCAGTACTTC. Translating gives CASSFTGTSSYEQYF.

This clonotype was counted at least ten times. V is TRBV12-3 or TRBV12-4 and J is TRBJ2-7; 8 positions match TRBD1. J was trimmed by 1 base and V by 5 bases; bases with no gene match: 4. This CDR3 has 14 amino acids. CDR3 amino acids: CASSGQGPSYEQYF. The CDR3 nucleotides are TGTGCCAGCAGTGGACAGGGACCATCCTACGAGCAGTACTTC.

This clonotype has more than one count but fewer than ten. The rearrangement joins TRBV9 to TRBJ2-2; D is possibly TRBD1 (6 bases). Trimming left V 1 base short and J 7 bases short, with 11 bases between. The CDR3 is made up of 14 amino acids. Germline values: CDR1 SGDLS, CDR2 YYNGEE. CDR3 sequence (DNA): TGTGCCAGCAGCGTATTGGGGGCCGGCGGGGAGCTGTTTTTT. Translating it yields CASSVLGAGGELFF.

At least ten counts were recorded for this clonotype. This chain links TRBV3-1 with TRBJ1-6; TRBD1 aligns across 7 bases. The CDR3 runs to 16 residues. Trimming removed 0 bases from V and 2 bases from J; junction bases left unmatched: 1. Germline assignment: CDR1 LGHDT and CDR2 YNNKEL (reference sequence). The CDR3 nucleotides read TGTGCCAGCAGCCAAGACCAGGGGGCCTATAATTCACCCCTCCACTTT. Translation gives CASSQDQGAYNSPLHF.

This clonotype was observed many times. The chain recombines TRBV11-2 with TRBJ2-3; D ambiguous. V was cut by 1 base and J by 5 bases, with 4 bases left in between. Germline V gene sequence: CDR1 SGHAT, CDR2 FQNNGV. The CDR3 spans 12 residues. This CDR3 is CASSLGGDTQYF. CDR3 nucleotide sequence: TGTGCCAGCAGCTTAGGGGGAGATACGCAGTATTTT.

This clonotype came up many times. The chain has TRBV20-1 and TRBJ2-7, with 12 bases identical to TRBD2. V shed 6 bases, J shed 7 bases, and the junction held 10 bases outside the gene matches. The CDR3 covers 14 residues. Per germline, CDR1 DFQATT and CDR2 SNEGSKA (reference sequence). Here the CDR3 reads CSARLAGGREEQYF. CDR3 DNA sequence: TGCAGTGCACGGCTAGCGGGAGGGCGTGAGGAGCAGTACTTC.

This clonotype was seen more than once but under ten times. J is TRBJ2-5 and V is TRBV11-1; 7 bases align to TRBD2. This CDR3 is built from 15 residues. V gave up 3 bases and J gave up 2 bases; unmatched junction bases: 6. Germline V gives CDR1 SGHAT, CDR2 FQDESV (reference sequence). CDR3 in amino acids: CASSFEISGQETQYF. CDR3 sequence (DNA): TGTGCCAGCAGCTTCGAGATTAGCGGGCAAGAGACCCAGTACTTC.